This T cell receptor beta chain comes out of a study of a mutant IDH1 vaccine in newly diagnosed glioma. About the study: Earlier care involved radiotherapy, temozolomide, or both, and the majority received both. V12 occurred at week 35 and V13 at week 47.

Described time point: week 47, end of study. Every vaccination contained 300 ug of the mutant IDH1 20-mer peptide and was paired with topical imiquimod. Patients were given eight vaccinations, scheduled in weeks 1, 3, 5, 7, 11, 15, 19 and 23. The donors' diagnosis was new WHO grade 3 or 4 astrocytoma that was IDH1-mutant and ATRX-lost. Assay used: immunoSEQ multiplex PCR; TCRdb lists only in-frame clones, some missing. Among around 53,000 clones, around 84% were seen once, and the ten largest hold 3.5% to 4.5%. The germline V and J ends were trimmed by 5 bases and 4 bases, with 14 bases remaining between them. Germline CDR1 and CDR2: SGHTA and FQGNSA. This CDR3 comprises 15 residues. Notes on this clone: Its antigen is not known.

The chain uses TRBV7-2 and TRBJ2-2; D tentatively reads TRBD1 or TRBD2 (5 bases each). The sample consisted of PBMCs, taken from a glioma patient whose treatment included an IDH1 peptide vaccine. The origin of this receptor is a woman aged 25 to 39 with glioma. Some clones in this sample may be carry-over from other donors' samples. The CDR3 coding sequence is TGTGCCAGCAGCCGGGGACCACAGAGCACCGGGGAGCTGTTTTTT. This encodes CASSRGPQSTGELFF.